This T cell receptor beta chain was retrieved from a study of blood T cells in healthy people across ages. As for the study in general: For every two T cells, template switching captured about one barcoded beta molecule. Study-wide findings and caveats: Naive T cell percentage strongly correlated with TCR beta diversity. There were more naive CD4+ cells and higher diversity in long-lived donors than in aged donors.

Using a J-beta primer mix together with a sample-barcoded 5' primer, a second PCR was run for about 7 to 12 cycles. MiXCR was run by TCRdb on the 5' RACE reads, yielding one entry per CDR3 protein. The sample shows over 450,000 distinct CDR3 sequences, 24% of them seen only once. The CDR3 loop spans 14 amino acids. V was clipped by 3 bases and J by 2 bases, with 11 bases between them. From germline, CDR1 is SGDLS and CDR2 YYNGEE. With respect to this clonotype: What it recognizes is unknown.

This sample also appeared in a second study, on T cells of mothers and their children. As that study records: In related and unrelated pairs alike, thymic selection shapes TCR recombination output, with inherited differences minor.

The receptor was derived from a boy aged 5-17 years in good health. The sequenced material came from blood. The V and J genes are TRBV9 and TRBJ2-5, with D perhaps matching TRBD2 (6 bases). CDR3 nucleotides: TGTGCCAGCAGCGCCGGGACTCCTCAAGAGACCCAGTACTTC. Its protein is CASSAGTPQETQYF.